One sample yielded the 14 T cell receptor beta chains listed below, sequenced in a study of T cells in Graves' hyperthyroidism and ophthalmopathy. Amplified regions were TCR beta CDR3 sequences from RNA transcripts. An initial round of RT-PCR targeting the TCR CDR3 relied on the HTBI primer set. TCRdb ran MiXCR on the multiplex PCR reads and lists one entry per CDR3 protein. The sample lists hundreds of thousands of distinct CDR3 sequences; 14% to 15% were seen once. Source material: blood. The source of these receptors is a man younger than 35 with Graves' ophthalmopathy.

The table lists this clonotype with many counts. The rearrangement uses TRBV12-3 or TRBV12-4 and TRBJ2-1; D not resolved. This CDR3 has 11 residues. The V and J ends lost 6 bases and 9 bases respectively, with 9 bases between them. The chain's CDR3 is CASSLSVEQFF. The CDR3 region has the DNA TGTGCCAGCAGCCTCAGCGTTGAGCAGTTCTTC.

The J gene is TRBJ1-4, the V gene TRBV7-2, with D perhaps matching TRBD1 (5 bases). Trimming took 1 base from V and 5 from J, leaving 11 bases between them. Germline CDR1 is SGHTA and CDR2 is FQGNSA. The CDR3 consists of 15 residues. CDR3 amino acids: CASSLVGGGNEKLFF. CDR3 in DNA: TGTGCCAGCAGCTTAGTTGGGGGAGGAAATGAAAAACTGTTTTTT.

This chain joins TRBV15 and TRBJ2-1; D is perhaps TRBD1 (5 bases). Germline assignment: CDR1 LNHNV and CDR2 YYDKDF (reference sequence). V dropped 1 base and J dropped 5 bases, with 6 bases sitting between them. The CDR3 contains 13 residues. CDR3 coding DNA: TGTGCCACCAGCAGAGTGGACAACAATGAGCAGTTCTTC. Protein product: CATSRVDNNEQFF.

There are many counts of this clonotype. The chain uses TRBV2 and TRBJ1-4; D uncertain. CDR1 and CDR2 from the germline V gene are SNHLY and FYNNEI. CDR3 length: 15 amino acids. The V and J ends lost 4 bases and 7 bases respectively, with 16 bases between them. The CDR3 protein is CASSASGWASEKLFF. The CDR3 DNA is TGTGCCAGCAGTGCCTCCGGGTGGGCTAGTGAAAAACTGTTTTTT.

This clonotype was seen many times. The genes are TRBV2 and TRBJ2-7; possible D gene TRBD2, 6 bases. Germline-derived CDR1 and CDR2 are SNHLY and FYNNEI. The CDR3 loop spans 15 amino acids. Trimming removed 1 base at V and 1 base at J, with 11 bases between. The CDR3 protein is CASSEGGGISYEQYF. In nucleotides, the CDR3 is TGTGCCAGCAGTGAAGGGGGCGGGATTTCCTACGAGCAGTACTTC. Full variable domain (outside the CDR3, taken from reference TRBV2 and TRBJ2-7): EPEVTQTPSHQVTQMGQEVILRCVPISNHLYFYWYRQILGQKVEFLVSFYNNEISEKSEIFDDQFSVERPDGSNFTLKIRSTKLEDSAMYFCASSEGGGISYEQYFGPGTRLTVT.

This clonotype has only a few counts. V usage is TRBV10-3 and J usage is TRBJ2-3, with D hard to call. The V end was cut by 6 bases, the J end by 6 bases, with 16 bases between. The germline CDR1 and CDR2 sequences are ENHRY and SYGVKD. This CDR3 has 14 amino acids. Here the CDR3 reads CAIRSTLGKDTQYF. The CDR3 coding sequence is TGTGCCATCAGAAGTACCCTTGGTAAGGATACGCAGTATTTT.

In this sample, this clonotype turned up many times. This chain joins TRBV5-1 and TRBJ2-4; perhaps TRBD1 as D (5 bases). Germline CDR1 reads SGHRS; CDR2 reads YFSETQ. The CDR3 spans 15 residues. V lost 0 bases and J 0 bases, leaving 7 bases between the germline ends. CDR3 sequence (DNA): TGCGCCAGCAGCTTGGAGGGGCTAGCCAAAAACATTCAGTACTTC. Protein: CASSLEGLAKNIQYF. Based on the CDR3 plus reference TRBV5-1 and TRBJ2-4, the full variable domain is KAGVTQTPRYLIKTRGQQVTLSCSPISGHRSVSWYQQTPGQGLQFLFEYFSETQRNKGNFPGRFSGRQFSNSRSEMNVSTLELGDSALYLCASSLEGLAKNIQYFGAGTRLSVL.

There are a few counts of this clonotype. The V call is TRBV27, the J call TRBJ1-2, with D possibly matching TRBD1 (6 bases). Germline V gene lookup returns CDR1 MNHEY and CDR2 SMNVEV (reference sequence). This CDR3 comprises 15 residues. V gave up 1 base and J gave up 3 bases, with 12 bases separating them. The CDR3 here is CASSLWGGPDYGYTF. CDR3 DNA sequence: TGTGCCAGCAGTTTATGGGGGGGGCCCGACTATGGCTACACCTTC.

This clonotype was detected ten times or more. V is TRBV6-1 and J is TRBJ2-1; 13 bases map to TRBD2. Germline CDR1 reads MNHNS; CDR2 reads SASEGT. The ends lost 7 bases at V and 8 bases at J; junction bases unmatched: 8. The CDR3 runs 15 residues. CDR3 sequence: CASTDGTSGMDEQFF. As DNA, the CDR3 is TGTGCCAGCACCGACGGGACTAGCGGGATGGATGAGCAGTTCTTC.

This clonotype was observed at least ten times. The chain has TRBV6-1 and TRBJ2-7, with 7 nucleotides matching TRBD1. J was trimmed by 2 bases and V by 5 bases; bases with no gene match: 9. This CDR3 contains 15 residues. CDR1 and CDR2 (germline): MNHNS, SASEGT. The CDR3 sequence is CASSPTWDSTYEQYF. The CDR3 DNA sequence: TGTGCCAGCAGTCCTACCTGGGACAGCACCTACGAGCAGTACTTC.

This clonotype was counted many times. The gene calls are TRBV15 and TRBJ1-2; no clear D. The V and J ends lost 0 bases and 1 base respectively, with 12 bases between them. Germline V CDR1 and CDR2: LNHNV, YYDKDF (reference sequence). This CDR3 spans 16 amino acids. The CDR3 nucleotides read TGTGCCACCAGCAGAGATAGGGCAGCCCTTAACTATGGCTACACCTTC. Residues: CATSRDRAALNYGYTF.

Only a few counts were recorded for this clonotype. The chain combines TRBV19 with TRBJ1-1; D is unclear. CDR3 size: 13 residues. The germline gives CDR1 LNHDA, CDR2 SQIVND (reference sequence). Trimming stripped 5 bases from V and 1 base from J, with 8 bases between. The CDR3 DNA follows: TGTGCCAGTAGTGAACAGAAGAACACTGAAGCTTTCTTT. Translating gives CASSEQKNTEAFF.

In its sample, this clonotype was seen many times. J is TRBJ2-3 and V is TRBV11-3; 11 positions match TRBD2. The V segment lost 4 bases and the J segment 2 bases; nucleotides outside the gene matches: 8. Germline values: CDR1 SGHNT, CDR2 YENEEA. This CDR3 spans 17 amino acids. The CDR3 sequence: CASSSRLAGSHTDTQYF. The DNA for the CDR3 is TGTGCCAGCAGCTCCAGACTAGCGGGGAGCCACACAGATACGCAGTATTTT.

As regards this clonotype: A much larger clone differs from this one at a single base, so this may be a read error. The chain carries TRBV5-1 and TRBJ1-1; 7 positions match TRBD1. Per germline, CDR1 SGHRS and CDR2 YFSETQ. V was clipped by 0 bases and J by 6 bases; unmatched bases: 2. The CDR3 consists of 13 residues. The CDR3 DNA reads as TGCGCCAGCAGCTTGGCGGACAGGCCTGAAGCTTTCTTT. Its protein is CASSLADRPEAFF.